Sequencing of this T cell receptor beta chain was carried out in a study of T cell responses to AZD1222 COVID-19 vaccine. Repertoires were generated with immunoSEQ multiplex PCR, while TCRdb's copy carries only in-frame clones and drops some. The top ten hold 4.8% of the sample, which has 95,000 to 110,000 clones, nearly 90% seen once. Per germline, CDR1 SGHNT and CDR2 YYREEE (reference sequence). V was cut by 3 bases and J by 7 bases, with 8 bases left in between. This CDR3 contains 13 residues. As regards this clone: Antigen: not known.

Study outcomes and limitations: Nearly half of unique spike-specific TCRs reportedly avoided B.1.351 and B.1.1.7 mutated regions. Baseline antibody screening turned up just six seropositive AZD1222 recipients. White British ancestry dominated among donors, who included more females, and clonal diversity was possibly underestimated. In all cases, repertoires were sampled only after the peak T cell response.

The sample in question was peripheral blood, obtained 28 days after the second AZD1222 dose. This receptor was taken from an adult who received the AZD1222 COVID-19 vaccine. This chain links TRBV5-4 with TRBJ1-6; a possible D gene is TRBD1 (6 bases). CDR3 residues: CASSSQGNSPLHF. DNA for the CDR3: TGTGCCAGCAGCTCCCAGGGGAATTCACCCCTCCACTTT.